This is a list of T cell receptor beta chains from one sample in a study of CD8+ T cells in alopecia areata. Only in-frame clones appear in the TCRdb table, and some are missing; sequencing was by immunoSEQ multiplex PCR. Of approximately 160,000 clones in the sample, 60% to 75% were seen once. The sequencing used CD4+ T cells sorted from blood, collected at week 24, from a patient treated with tofacitinib. These receptors were taken from a human donor with alopecia areata. CDR3s leave out the opening cysteine and the closing phenylalanine or tryptophan. Clone size, where shown, is once, few, many, or a class for clones that have expanded.

len	v_gene	j_gene	abundance	CDR3aa
16	TRBV29-1	TRBJ2-6	many	SVAAKSTGVSGANVLT
12	TRBV29-1	TRBJ2-7	-	SVARDRLSYEQY
9	TRBV29-1	TRBJ1-2	once	SALAVDGYT
12	TRBV7-9	TRBJ2-5	-	ASSPRHPQETQY
13	TRBV6-1	TRBJ1-2	-	ASSEGGVPNYGYT
12	TRBV30	TRBJ2-5	few	AWSDPSGQETQY
14	TRBV9	TRBJ2-5	-	ASSASGGTIRETQY
13	TRBV29-1	TRBJ2-3	few	SVETGLQDTDTQY
15	TRBV12-2	TRBJ2-1	-	ASRLARTSPPSREQF
13	TRBV28	TRBJ1-1	-	ASSFGDRGNTEAF
13	TRBV6-1	TRBJ2-1	-	ASSVGVRGYNEQF
11	TRBV6-6	TRBJ1-2	-	ASSSGADYGYT
9	TRBV20-1	TRBJ2-5	-	SARIEETQY
10	TRBV2	TRBJ2-7	-	ASSWAQLEQY
9	TRBV29-1	TRBJ2-7	few	SVRGDYEQY
11	TRBV11-2	TRBJ2-7	once	ASSRGPSYEQY
14	TRBV9	TRBJ1-2	-	ASSKLDQGTSYGYT
11	TRBV30	TRBJ1-2	few	AWFLQALDGYT
13	TRBV5-1	TRBJ2-5	-	ASSLDGTEQETQY